This entry is about one TCR beta chain. The CDR3 runs 15 residues. The V and J ends lost 5 bases and 6 bases, in that order; junction bases with no gene match: 8. From germline, CDR1 is SGHRS and CDR2 YFSETQ. This record comes from a study of blood T cell repertoires in COVID-19. Study at large: Some COVID-19 samples were acute and others convalescent; all came from the United States, Italy and Spain.

Assay used: immunoSEQ multiplex PCR; TCRdb lists only in-frame clones, some missing. The data show more than 100,000 clones, with approximately 85% seen just once and approximately 10% held by the top ten. The sample consisted of peripheral blood. This chain links TRBV5-1 with TRBJ2-2, with 9 bases lining up with TRBD2. The clonotype originates from a man aged 80 or over with acute or convalescent COVID-19. CDR3 amino acids: CASREASGTPGELFF. The DNA of the CDR3 is TGCGCCAGCAGGGAGGCTAGCGGGACCCCCGGGGAGCTGTTTTTT.